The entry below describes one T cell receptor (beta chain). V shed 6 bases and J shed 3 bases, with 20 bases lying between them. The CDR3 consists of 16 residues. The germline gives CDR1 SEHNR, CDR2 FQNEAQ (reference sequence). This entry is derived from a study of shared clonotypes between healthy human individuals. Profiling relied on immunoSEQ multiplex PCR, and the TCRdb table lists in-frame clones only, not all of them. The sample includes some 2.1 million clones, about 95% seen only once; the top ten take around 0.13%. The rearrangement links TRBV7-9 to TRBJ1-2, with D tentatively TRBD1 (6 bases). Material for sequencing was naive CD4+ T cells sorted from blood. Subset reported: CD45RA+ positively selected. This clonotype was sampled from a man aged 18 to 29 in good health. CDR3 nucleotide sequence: TGTGCCAGCAGACCTACTGACAGGACCTTAGACTATGGCTACACCTTC. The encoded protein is CASRPTDRTLDYGYTF.